Listed below are T cell receptor beta chains from one sample, sequenced in a study of identifying expanded T cells in peripheral blood. Data came from immunoSEQ multiplex PCR; TCRdb stores just in-frame clones and leaves some out. Of tens of thousands of clones listed, around 90% were seen once; the top ten hold about 6%. Sequencing used blood. The source of these receptors is a person aged 18 to 69 in good health. CDR3s include the opening cysteine and the closing phenylalanine or tryptophan. Fields, in order: D gene, V gene, J gene, CDR3 protein, CDR3 DNA. A D gene is named only where the DNA matches it firmly.

>TRBD1|TRBV11-3|TRBJ1-4
CASSTRQGGREKLFF
TGTGCCAGCAGCACCAGACAGGGTGGTCGCGAAAAACTGTTTTTT
>-|TRBV29-1|TRBJ1-1
CSVDGGRGRTEAFF
TGCAGCGTTGACGGGGGGCGGGGGAGAACTGAAGCTTTCTTT
>-|TRBV6-1|TRBJ1-5
CASSPGQPQHF
TGTGCCAGCAGTCCGGGACAGCCCCAGCATTTT
>-|TRBV5-1|TRBJ2-5
CASSLAQGQETQYF
TGCGCCAGCAGCTTGGCACAGGGCCAAGAGACCCAGTACTTC
>-|TRBV5-1|TRBJ2-5
CASSLEGKETQYF
TGCGCCAGCAGCTTGGAAGGGAAAGAGACCCAGTACTTC
>-|TRBV6-5|TRBJ2-5
CASSYRVRETQYF
TGTGCCAGCAGTTACAGGGTTAGGGAGACCCAGTACTTC
>TRBD1|TRBV12-5|TRBJ2-5
CASGSRPGTGGAETQYF
TGTGCTAGTGGTTCCAGACCCGGGACAGGGGGCGCCGAGACCCAGTACTTC
>TRBD1|TRBV5-1|TRBJ1-4
CASSYGTGWEKLFF
TGCGCCAGCAGCTACGGGACAGGGTGGGAAAAACTGTTTTTT
>-|TRBV5-4|TRBJ2-2
CASSLDERGTGELFF
TGTGCCAGCAGCTTGGATGAGAGGGGCACCGGGGAGCTGTTTTTT
>TRBD1|TRBV16|TRBJ1-5
CASSQATDPTGGHF
TGTGCCAGCAGCCAAGCTACCGACCCGACAGGGGGGCATTTT
>TRBD1|TRBV18|TRBJ2-7
CASSPNPTGAYEQYF
TGTGCCAGCTCACCAAATCCGACAGGGGCCTACGAGCAGTACTTC
>-|TRBV30|TRBJ2-7
CAWRIGFYEQYF
TGTGCCTGGAGAATCGGGTTTTACGAGCAGTACTTC
>-|TRBV15|TRBJ2-3
CATSREALSTDTQYF
TGTGCCACCAGCAGAGAGGCCCTTAGCACAGATACGCAGTATTTT
>-|TRBV5-8|TRBJ2-6
CASSLAMAPGDAGANVLTF
TGTGCCAGCAGCTTGGCCATGGCGCCTGGCGATGCTGGGGCCAACGTCCTGACTTTC
>-|TRBV7-8|TRBJ1-3
CASSSHDGDSGNTIYF
TGTGCCAGCAGCTCCCATGACGGGGACTCTGGAAACACCATATATTTT
>-|TRBV18|TRBJ2-5
CASSPPNRDQETQYF
TGTGCCAGCTCACCACCGAACAGGGATCAAGAGACCCAGTACTTC
>-|TRBV4-1|TRBJ1-2
CASSQLMTASGYTF
TGCGCCAGCAGCCAATTAATGACAGCCTCTGGCTACACCTTC
>-|TRBV7-8|TRBJ2-2
CASSPNTGELFF
TGTGCCAGCAGCCCTAACACCGGGGAGCTGTTTTTT
>-|TRBV19|TRBJ1-1
CASSIGQANTEAFF
TGTGCCAGTAGTATAGGACAGGCAAACACTGAAGCTTTCTTT
>-|TRBV4-3|TRBJ1-1
CASSQDWDTTAFF
TGCGCCAGCAGCCAAGATTGGGACACGACGGCTTTCTTT
>-|TRBV6-5|TRBJ1-3
CASSYGALGGNTIYF
TGTGCCAGCAGTTACGGGGCCCTGGGAGGAAACACCATATATTTT
>-|TRBV5-1|TRBJ1-1
CASSLDRNTEAFF
TGCGCCAGCAGCCTGGACAGGAACACTGAAGCTTTCTTT
>TRBD2|TRBV6-6|TRBJ2-7
CASSTSGGTYEQYF
TGTGCCAGCAGTACTAGCGGGGGGACCTACGAGCAGTACTTC
>-|TRBV18|TRBJ2-7
CASSTSSYEQYF
TGTGCCAGCTCAACATCCTCCTACGAGCAGTACTTC
>TRBD1|TRBV23-1|TRBJ2-7
CASKRQGESYEQYF
TGCGCCAGCAAAAGACAGGGAGAATCCTACGAGCAGTACTTC
>-|TRBV20-1|TRBJ2-5
CSASPVETQYF
TGCAGTGCTAGCCCGGTTGAGACCCAGTACTTC
>-|TRBV7-8|TRBJ1-6
CASRSATLGSPLHF
TGTGCCAGCAGATCAGCGACACTAGGCTCACCCCTCCACTTT
>TRBD1|TRBV29-1|TRBJ1-4
CSALDRGNEKLFF
TGCAGCGCCCTTGACAGGGGGAATGAAAAACTGTTTTTT
>-|TRBV4-1|TRBJ1-5
CAGSQDSGQLLLNQPQHF
TGCGCCGGCAGCCAAGATTCCGGGCAGCTTCTCTTAAATCAGCCCCAGCATTTT
>-|TRBV12-5|TRBJ1-1
CASGEMMNTEAFF
TGTGCTAGCGGGGAGATGATGAACACTGAAGCTTTCTTT
>TRBD1|TRBV25-1|TRBJ1-1
CASRGRGRGMNTEAFF
TGTGCCAGCAGGGGTAGGGGGCGGGGGATGAACACTGAAGCTTTCTTT
>-|TRBV4-1|TRBJ2-1
CASSQLGVEQFF
TGCGCCAGCAGCCAGCTGGGGGTTGAGCAGTTCTTC
>TRBD1|TRBV19|TRBJ2-3
CASSRQGIPFTQYF
TGTGCCTCTTCTAGACAGGGCATCCCTTTTACGCAGTATTTT
>-|TRBV11-2|TRBJ2-7
CASTHNLGYGEQYF
TGTGCCAGCACCCATAATCTAGGGTACGGCGAGCAGTACTTC
>-|TRBV7-6|TRBJ2-7
CASSQKTHWGYEQYF
TGTGCCAGCAGCCAGAAGACCCATTGGGGCTACGAGCAGTACTTC
>TRBD1|TRBV25-1|TRBJ2-1
CASSESGQGGLEQFF
TGTGCCAGCAGTGAATCGGGACAGGGGGGACTTGAGCAGTTCTTC
>-|TRBV7-8|TRBJ2-7
CASSLGQGSSYEQYF
TGTGCCAGCAGCTTAGGGCAGGGGAGCTCCTACGAGCAGTACTTC
>-|TRBV6-1|TRBJ1-3
CASSERGSGNTIYF
TGTGCCAGCAGTGAAAGGGGGTCTGGAAACACCATATATTTT
>TRBD2|TRBV4-1|TRBJ2-1
CASSTQLAGTHNEQFF
TGCGCCAGCAGCACTCAACTAGCGGGGACGCACAATGAGCAGTTCTTC
>TRBD2|TRBV6-1|TRBJ2-7
CASSEGASGTFYF
TGTGCCAGCAGTGAAGGGGCTAGCGGAACCTTTTACTTC
>TRBD1|TRBV19|TRBJ2-7
CASSIVGTGEDVTSFYEQYF
TGTGCCAGTAGTATAGTTGGGACAGGGGAGGATGTTACGAGCTTCTACGAGCAGTACTTC
>-|TRBV5-1|TRBJ2-5
CASSLWGDQETQYF
TGCGCCAGCAGCTTATGGGGGGATCAAGAGACCCAGTACTTC
>-|TRBV4-1|TRBJ2-7
CASSQDIVGGYEQYF
TGCGCCAGCAGCCAAGATATTGTGGGGGGCTACGAGCAGTACTTC
>-|TRBV11-3|TRBJ1-2
CASSLVSSGSYGYTF
TGTGCCAGCAGCTTAGTTTCGAGTGGGAGCTATGGCTACACCTTC
>-|TRBV6-5|TRBJ1-3
CASSYKRGSGNTIYF
TGTGCCAGCAGTTACAAGAGGGGCTCTGGAAACACCATATATTTT
>TRBD1|TRBV4-1|TRBJ1-6
CASSQGTGQKSPLHF
TGCGCCAGCAGCCAAGGGACAGGGCAGAAATCACCCCTCCACTTT
>TRBD2|TRBV6-6|TRBJ2-1
CASSSGTSNNEQFF
TGTGCCAGCAGCTCCGGGACTAGCAACAATGAGCAGTTCTTC
>TRBD1|TRBV5-1|TRBJ2-7
CASSVDRGSSYEQYF
TGCGCCAGCAGCGTCGACAGGGGGTCCTCCTACGAGCAGTACTTC
>-|TRBV4-3|TRBJ2-2
CASSLQGGTGELFF
TGCGCCAGCAGCCTTCAAGGGGGCACCGGGGAGCTGTTTTTT
>-|TRBV10-3|TRBJ1-6
CAISESRGHLNSPLHF
TGTGCCATCAGTGAGTCTCGGGGGCACCTTAATTCACCCCTCCACTTT
>TRBD2|TRBV9|TRBJ2-5
CASSPTPSGGSETQYF
TGTGCCAGCAGCCCCACCCCCAGCGGGGGGTCAGAGACCCAGTACTTC
>TRBD1|TRBV2|TRBJ1-2
CASNTGTGFFGYTF
TGTGCCAGCAACACCGGGACAGGGTTTTTTGGCTACACCTTC
>-|TRBV11-3|TRBJ1-5
CASSSQGNQPQHF
TGTGCCAGCAGCAGTCAGGGGAATCAGCCCCAGCATTTT
>TRBD1|TRBV27|TRBJ1-6
CASSLVAGGFSPLHF
TGTGCCAGCAGTTTAGTGGCAGGGGGATTTTCACCCCTCCACTTT
>-|TRBV7-3|TRBJ1-6
CASSKNTGADSPLHF
TGTGCCAGCAGCAAAAATACGGGGGCGGATTCACCCCTCCACTTT